This TCR beta chain is drawn from a study of CD8 T cells in ankylosing spondylitis. CDR1 is SGHDT and CDR2 is YYEEEE in the germline V gene. Trimming left V 7 bases short and J 4 bases short, with 11 bases between. The CDR3 is made up of 12 amino acids. Using its own MiXCR run on the 5' RACE reads, TCRdb lists one record per CDR3 protein. The sample includes about 210,000 distinct CDR3 sequences, 7% to 8% seen only once; the top ten take around 14%. This clonotype was counted ten times or more. Its specificity is not known. Overall study results and limits: Significant enrichment of disease-linked clones was reported in matched ankylosing spondylitis synovial fluid. A TCR beta motif of under 10 highly homologous variants appeared characteristic of ankylosing spondylitis blood. Those disease-linked clones were CD8+; they were also relatively rare in peripheral blood.

Sequencing used blood, either unsorted or a sorted T cell fraction (not recorded which). The chain couples TRBV5-6 to TRBJ1-2; no reliable D call. This clonotype was sampled from a male donor with ankylosing spondylitis. CDR3 sequence reads: CASLGQSYGYTF. CDR3 DNA: TGTGCCAGCCTTGGGCAGAGCTATGGCTACACCTTC.